Following are 24 T cell receptor beta chains from one sample sequenced in a study of CXCR3-negative and CXCR3-positive naive CD8 T cells (dated by TCRdb to the late 2010s). These receptors' targets are unknown. Sequenced using a NextSeq 550. The Human TCR Profiling Kit (MiLaboratory) was used to prepare UMI-labeled 5' RACE TRB cDNA libraries. Following TCRdb reprocessing, every CDR3 protein sequence forms one entry, and DNA is not provided. The sample's table lists a count of some 5,900 distinct CDR3 sequences. Approximately 1.5% of the sample lies in the top ten. Overall results and qualifications from the work: TRB CDR3s from CXCR3-positive naive cells showed higher hydrophobicity (lower Kidera factor 4), lower energy, and higher strength and volume indices than CXCR3-negative naive cells.

Sequencing input: naive CXCR3+ CD8+ T cells from blood. This specimen's cell subset or site label, interpreted: CD45RO-CCR7+CD27+CD95- naive CD8+ T cells expressing CXCR3 (TNR3+). Receptor source: a human donor in good health. Some clones in this sample may be carry-over from other donors' samples.

The CDR3 sequence is CSVAPGPTGELFF. V is TRBV29-1 and J is TRBJ2-2; without DNA, the TCRdb call of TRBD2 cannot be checked. CDR3 size: 13 residues. The germline gives CDR1 SQVTM, CDR2 ANQGSEA.

Considering frequency, this clonotype is medium-sized. The V gene is TRBV21-1, the J gene TRBJ2-5; lacking DNA, the TRBD1 call made by TCRdb goes unchecked. TRBV21-1 has pseudogene status. CDR3 size: 15 residues. CDR3 protein: CASSKAGTGQETQYF.

The rearrangement uses TRBV4-1 and TRBJ1-3. The CDR3 has 15 amino acids. Germline assignment: CDR1 MGHRA and CDR2 YSYEKL. CDR3: CASSQEARSGNTIYF.

V and J are TRBV3-1 and TRBJ2-7; the TCRdb D gene call, TRBD1, has no DNA to confirm it. The V gene's germline CDR1 is LGHDT and CDR2 YNNKEL (reference sequence). The CDR3 has 14 residues. The CDR3 is CASTPGGSFYEQYF.

This clonotype is called medium-sized based on its frequency. V usage is TRBV20-1 and J usage is TRBJ1-4; TCRdb's D call of TRBD1 is untestable without DNA. The germline V gene has CDR1 DFQATT and CDR2 SNEGSKA (reference sequence). The CDR3 spans 15 residues. The CDR3: CSARPVAGTGEKLFF.

The rearrangement links TRBV4-1 to TRBJ1-5. Germline V gene data show CDR1 as MGHRA and CDR2 as YSYEKL. This CDR3 comprises 13 residues. The CDR3: CASSQDSNQPQHF.

The chain uses TRBV6-1 and TRBJ2-1; TCRdb proposes TRBD2, but this gene call is untestable without DNA. The CDR3 is 15 amino acids. Germline loops: CDR1 MNHNS, CDR2 SASEGT. The CDR3: CASTELAGGLDEQFF.

V and J are TRBV4-1 and TRBJ1-1. The CDR3 contains 14 residues. Germline V gene data show CDR1 as MGHRA and CDR2 as YSYEKL. The CDR3 reads CASSQMTSYTEAFF.

The V and J genes are TRBV5-1 and TRBJ2-1. CDR3 length: 12 amino acids. Germline V gene lookup returns CDR1 SGHRS and CDR2 YFSETQ. The CDR3 loop reads CASSSSSNEQFF.

This rearrangement joins TRBV29-1 to TRBJ2-7; as DNA is missing, the TRBD1 call by TCRdb cannot be tested. Germline lookup yields CDR1 SQVTM and CDR2 ANQGSEA. This CDR3 comprises 12 residues. This CDR3 is CSVEMGAGEQYF.

The CDR3: CSVGEFTYNEQFF. The chain combines TRBV29-1 with TRBJ2-1. The CDR3 consists of 13 residues. Germline values: CDR1 SQVTM, CDR2 ANQGSEA.

This chain links TRBV7-6 with TRBJ1-1; TCRdb gives TRBD1 as the D gene, but with no DNA this cannot be confirmed. The CDR3 is 18 residues long. CDR1 and CDR2 from the germline V gene are SGHVS and FNYEAQ. The CDR3: CASSLVATGGEIGTEAFF. The variable domain in full, with the rest retrieved from reference TRBV7-6 and TRBJ1-1, is GAGVSQSPRYKVTKRGQDVALRCDPISGHVSLYWYRQALGQGPEFLTYFNYEAQQDKSGLPNDRFSAERPEGSISTLTIQRTEQRDSAMYRCASSLVATGGEIGTEAFFGQGTRLTVV.

This clonotype is called medium-sized based on its frequency. The chain uses TRBV2 and TRBJ1-2; TCRdb names TRBD1, which stays unverified in the absence of DNA. Germline lookup yields CDR1 SNHLY and CDR2 FYNNEI. The CDR3 consists of 13 residues. CDR3 in amino acids: CASPGTDNYGYTF.

This clonotype is deemed medium-sized by its frequency. The V call is TRBV25-1, the J call TRBJ2-7; checking the TCRdb D call of TRBD2 is not possible without DNA. This CDR3 comprises 13 residues. CDR1 is MGHDK, CDR2 SYGVNS, per germline. CDR3 sequence: CASSRDYPYEQYF.

The J gene is TRBJ1-3, the V gene TRBV10-3; TCRdb designates TRBD1, a call that cannot be tested without DNA. The CDR3 spans 15 residues. CDR1 ENHRY and CDR2 SYGVKD come from the germline V gene. The CDR3 is CAISEWGEQGNTIYF.

Its frequency marks this clonotype as medium-sized. J is TRBJ1-5 and V is TRBV29-1; TCRdb's assignment of TRBD1 cannot be checked, as there is no DNA. Germline V lookup: CDR1 SQVTM, CDR2 ANQGSEA. CDR3 length: 12 amino acids. This CDR3 reads CSGLQGGGPQHF.

The V call is TRBV16, the J call TRBJ1-1; TCRdb lists TRBD1, though no DNA is available to test this call. The CDR3 length is 13 residues. Germline CDR1 KGHSY, CDR2 FQNENV. The CDR3 sequence: CRSSPGRITEAFF.

V is TRBV29-1 and J is TRBJ2-7; checking the TCRdb D call of TRBD1 is not possible without DNA. The CDR3 is made up of 14 amino acids. CDR1 is SQVTM and CDR2 is ANQGSEA in the germline V gene. The CDR3 here is CSVKGKGINYEEYF.

This chain uses TRBV3-1 with TRBJ1-1. Germline V gene lookup returns CDR1 LGHDT and CDR2 YNNKEL (reference sequence). CDR3 length: 15 residues. The CDR3 sequence is CASSQDQTAYTEAFF.

Considering frequency, this clonotype is medium-sized. J is TRBJ2-1 and V is TRBV29-1; TCRdb returns TRBD2, unconfirmable since there is no DNA. This CDR3 is 13 amino acids long. Per germline, CDR1 SQVTM and CDR2 ANQGSEA. The CDR3 region is CSVELAPYNEQFF.

This clonotype is medium-sized by frequency. The rearrangement joins TRBV29-1 to TRBJ2-7; TCRdb's D gene call, TRBD1, goes unchecked for lack of DNA. This CDR3 contains 15 residues. CDR1 is SQVTM, CDR2 ANQGSEA, per germline. This chain's CDR3 is CSVFGTGSSSYEQYF.

CDR3: CSVEDGGVWNIQYF. V is TRBV29-1 and J is TRBJ2-4; checking the TCRdb D call of TRBD1 is not possible without DNA. Germline V lookup: CDR1 SQVTM, CDR2 ANQGSEA. The CDR3 sequence is 14 residues long. The full variable domain, its missing parts supplied by reference TRBV29-1 and TRBJ2-4, is SAVISQKPSRDICQRGTSLTIQCQVDSQVTMMFWYRQQPGQSLTLIATANQGSEATYESGFVIDKFPISRPNLTFSTLTVSNMSPEDSSIYLCSVEDGGVWNIQYFGAGTRLSVL.

The chain employs TRBV7-8 and TRBJ2-5. The CDR3 extends over 11 amino acids. CDR1 is SGHVS, CDR2 FQNEAQ, per germline. CDR3 amino acids: CASSSKETQYF.

By frequency, this clonotype registers medium-sized. The chain joins TRBV29-1 to TRBJ2-7. The length of the CDR3 is 12 residues. CDR1 SQVTM and CDR2 ANQGSEA come from the germline V gene. This chain's CDR3 is CSVITGPYEQYF.